Listed below are T cell receptor beta chains from one sample, sequenced in a study of blood T cells in healthy people across ages. Each CDR3 protein is one row after TCRdb ran MiXCR on the 5' RACE reads. The sample shows about 1.5 million distinct CDR3 sequences, about 42% of them seen only once. The sample consisted of blood. The receptors come from a woman under 30 in good health. Both conserved end residues are part of each CDR3. D genes are given only for firm matches. Some rows mark clone size as missing; the rest say once, few, many or name a class of expanded clone.

TRBV28	NA	NA	TRBJ2-1	TGTGCCAGCAGTTCGCGGTGGGAGCAGTTCTTC	CASSSRWEQFF
TRBV24-1	NA	NA	TRBJ2-5	TGTGCCACCAGTGATGGCGGGGAGGCGTACTTC	CATSDGGEAYF
TRBV6-5	NA	NA	TRBJ2-4	TGTGCCAGCAGTTATAACCTGGGGGTCAAAAACATTCAGTACTTC	CASSYNLGVKNIQYF
TRBV7-8	NA	TRBD1	TRBJ2-5	TGTGCCTCCTGCGGACAGGGAACAGAGACCCAGTACTTC	CASCGQGTETQYF
TRBV12-3/TRBV12-4	few	NA	TRBJ1-1	TGTGCCAGCAGGAATAGAGGGGACACTGAAGCTTTCTTT	CASRNRGDTEAFF
TRBV20-1	many	NA	TRBJ2-7	TGCAGTGCTCTCGGGACACGGGTGGGGTACGAGCAGTACTTC	CSALGTRVGYEQYF
TRBV28	NA	NA	TRBJ1-1	TGTGCCAGCAGTGTTTGGGGGAGCACTGAAGCTTTCTTT	CASSVWGSTEAFF
TRBV9	NA	TRBD1	TRBJ1-2	TGTGCCAGCAGCGTAGGGCACTCCGGGACAGCTAACTATGGCTACACCTTC	CASSVGHSGTANYGYTF
TRBV7-8	NA	NA	TRBJ2-3	TGTGCCAGCAGCTTGGGGGTTGGCGCAGATACGCAGTATTTT	CASSLGVGADTQYF
TRBV30	NA	NA	TRBJ2-1	TGTGCCTGGGGGGCACCTAGCTCCTACGAGCAGTTCTTC	CAWGAPSSYEQFF
TRBV29-1	few	NA	TRBJ2-5	TGCAGCGTTCCTGGGGAACCGTTCCAAGAGACCCAGTACTTC	CSVPGEPFQETQYF
TRBV5-1	NA	TRBD2	TRBJ2-1	TGCGCCAGCAGCTTAGGACTAGCGGGAGTCAATGAGCGGTTCTTC	CASSLGLAGVNERFF
TRBV7-2	NA	NA	TRBJ2-7	TGTGCCAGCAGCTTAGTTGCGGAAGTCTACGAGCAGTACTTC	CASSLVAEVYEQYF
TRBV2	NA	NA	TRBJ1-5	TGTGCCAGCAGTTTTCGGGACACTTTAAGGGATGGCAATCAGCCCCAGCATTTT	CASSFRDTLRDGNQPQHF
TRBV29-1	NA	NA	TRBJ2-2	TGCAGCGTTGGACAGAACACCGGGGAGCTGTTTTTT	CSVGQNTGELFF
TRBV24-1	NA	NA	TRBJ1-1	TGTGCCAAGCGACCCCTCCCACCTCTGGAAGCTTTCTTT	CAKRPLPPLEAFF
TRBV24-1	NA	TRBD1	TRBJ2-5	TGTGCCACCAACGGACAGGTCCAAGAGACCCAGTACTTC	CATNGQVQETQYF